What follows is one TCR beta chain and its context. V was clipped by 7 bases and J by 0 bases, with 10 bases between them. The CDR3 is 14 residues long. Germline assignment: CDR1 LNHDA and CDR2 SQIVND (reference sequence). The investigators amplified TCR beta CDR3 regions from RNA transcripts. RT-PCR in the first round (using the HTBI primer set) targeted the TCR CDR3. Using its own MiXCR run on the multiplex PCR reads, TCRdb lists one record per CDR3 protein. The data show more than 650,000 distinct CDR3 sequences, with approximately 15% seen just once and roughly 10% held by the top ten. This record belongs to a study of T cells in Graves' hyperthyroidism and ophthalmopathy. In the study overall: Before any treatment, at initial diagnosis, peripheral blood was collected.

Diagnosis relied on clinical symptoms, serum thyroxine and TRAb, thyroid ultrasound and orbital computed tomography. Sequenced input: blood. This receptor was identified in a woman between 18 and 29 years old with Graves' hyperthyroidism. The chain is built from TRBV19 and TRBJ2-1; D is uncertain. CDR3 in DNA: TGTGCCAGTAAACTCCTCAGCTCCTACAATGAGCAGTTCTTC. It specifies CASKLLSSYNEQFF.